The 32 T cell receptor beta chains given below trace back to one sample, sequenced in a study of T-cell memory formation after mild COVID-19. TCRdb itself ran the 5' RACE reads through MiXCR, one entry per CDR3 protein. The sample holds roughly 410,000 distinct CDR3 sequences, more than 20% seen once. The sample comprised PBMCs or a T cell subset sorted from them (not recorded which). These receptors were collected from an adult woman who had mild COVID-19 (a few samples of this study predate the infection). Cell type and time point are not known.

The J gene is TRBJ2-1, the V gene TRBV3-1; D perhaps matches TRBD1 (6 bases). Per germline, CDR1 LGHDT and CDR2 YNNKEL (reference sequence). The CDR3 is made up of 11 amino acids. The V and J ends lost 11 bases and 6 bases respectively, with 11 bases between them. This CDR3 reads CAAVGGNEQFF. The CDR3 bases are TGTGCCGCGGTAGGGGGCAATGAGCAGTTCTTC.

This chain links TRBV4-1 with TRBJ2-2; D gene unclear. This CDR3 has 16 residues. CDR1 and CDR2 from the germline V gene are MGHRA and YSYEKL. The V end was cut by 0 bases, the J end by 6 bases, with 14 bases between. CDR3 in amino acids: CASSQDGLGGSGELFF. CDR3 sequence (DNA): TGCGCCAGCAGCCAAGATGGGTTAGGTGGTTCCGGGGAGCTGTTTTTT.

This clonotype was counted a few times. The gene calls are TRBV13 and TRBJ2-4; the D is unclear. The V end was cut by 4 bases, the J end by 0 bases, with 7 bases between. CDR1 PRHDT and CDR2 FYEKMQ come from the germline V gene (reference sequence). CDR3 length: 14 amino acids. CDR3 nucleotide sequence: TGTGCCAGCAGCTCCGAATTAGCCAAAAACATTCAGTACTTC. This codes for CASSSELAKNIQYF.

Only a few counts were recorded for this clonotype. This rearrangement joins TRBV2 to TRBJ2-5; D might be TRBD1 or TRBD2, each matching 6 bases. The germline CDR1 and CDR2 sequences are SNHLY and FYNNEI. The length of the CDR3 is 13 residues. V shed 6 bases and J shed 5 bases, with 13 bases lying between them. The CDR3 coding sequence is TGTGCCAGCAGACCTCAGGGGAGGGAGACCCAGTACTTC. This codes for CASRPQGRETQYF.

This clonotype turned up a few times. Here the CDR3 DNA reads TGTGCCAGCAGCCCACAAGCGGGGGGTTACAATCAGCCCCAGCATTTT. Protein: CASSPQAGGYNQPQHF. V and J are TRBV3-1 and TRBJ1-5; TRBD1 is a possible D gene (5 bases). The V and J ends lost 4 bases and 3 bases respectively, with 16 bases between them. The CDR3 loop spans 16 amino acids. Looked up from germline, CDR1 is LGHDT and CDR2 is YNNKEL (reference sequence).

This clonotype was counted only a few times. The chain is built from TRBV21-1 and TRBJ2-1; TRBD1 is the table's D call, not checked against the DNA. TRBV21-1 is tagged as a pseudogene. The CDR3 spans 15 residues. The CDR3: CASSKRGTFMDEQFF. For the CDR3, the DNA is TGTGCCAGCAGCAAAAGGGGGACTTTTATGGATGAGCAGTTCTTC.

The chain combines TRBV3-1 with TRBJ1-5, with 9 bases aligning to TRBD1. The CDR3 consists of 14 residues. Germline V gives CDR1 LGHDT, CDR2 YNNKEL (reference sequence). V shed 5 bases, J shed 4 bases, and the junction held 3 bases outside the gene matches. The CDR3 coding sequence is TGTGCCAGCAGCTCACAGGGGGCTAATCAGCCCCAGCATTTT. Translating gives CASSSQGANQPQHF.

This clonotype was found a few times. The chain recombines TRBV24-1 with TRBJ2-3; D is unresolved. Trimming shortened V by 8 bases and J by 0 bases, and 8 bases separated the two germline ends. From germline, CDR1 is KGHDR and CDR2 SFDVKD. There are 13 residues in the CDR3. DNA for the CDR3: TGTGCCACCACCCCCGACAGCACAGATACGCAGTATTTT. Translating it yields CATTPDSTDTQYF.

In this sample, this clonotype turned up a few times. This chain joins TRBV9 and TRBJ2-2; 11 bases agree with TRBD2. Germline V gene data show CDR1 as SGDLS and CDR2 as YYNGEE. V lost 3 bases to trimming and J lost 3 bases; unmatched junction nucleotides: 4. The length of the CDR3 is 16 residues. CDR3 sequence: CASSGLAGSYTGELFF. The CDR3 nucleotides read TGTGCCAGCAGCGGACTAGCGGGGAGCTACACCGGGGAGCTGTTTTTT.

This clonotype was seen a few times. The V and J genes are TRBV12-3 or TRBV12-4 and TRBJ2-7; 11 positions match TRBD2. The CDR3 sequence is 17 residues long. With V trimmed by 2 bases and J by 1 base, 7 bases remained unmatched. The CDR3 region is CASSLSLAGEGSYEQYF. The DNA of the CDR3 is TGTGCCAGCAGTTTATCACTAGCGGGAGAAGGGTCCTACGAGCAGTACTTC.

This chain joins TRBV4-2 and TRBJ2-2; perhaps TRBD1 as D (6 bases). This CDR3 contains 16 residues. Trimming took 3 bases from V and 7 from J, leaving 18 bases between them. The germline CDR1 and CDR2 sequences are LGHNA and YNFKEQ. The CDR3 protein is CASSHRDTLGGGELFF. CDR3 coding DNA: TGTGCCAGCAGCCACCGGGACACCCTTGGGGGCGGGGAGCTGTTTTTT.

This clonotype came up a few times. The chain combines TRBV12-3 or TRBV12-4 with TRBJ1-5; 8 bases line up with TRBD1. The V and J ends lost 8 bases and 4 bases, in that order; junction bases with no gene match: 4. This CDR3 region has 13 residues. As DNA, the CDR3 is TGTGCCAGCGGGAGACAGGGGAATCAGCCCCAGCATTTT. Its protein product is CASGRQGNQPQHF.

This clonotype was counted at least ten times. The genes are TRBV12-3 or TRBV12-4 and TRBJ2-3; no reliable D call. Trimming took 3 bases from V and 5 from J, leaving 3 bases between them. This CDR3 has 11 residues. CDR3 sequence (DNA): TGTGCCAGCAGTTTGATAGATACGCAGTATTTT. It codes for CASSLIDTQYF.

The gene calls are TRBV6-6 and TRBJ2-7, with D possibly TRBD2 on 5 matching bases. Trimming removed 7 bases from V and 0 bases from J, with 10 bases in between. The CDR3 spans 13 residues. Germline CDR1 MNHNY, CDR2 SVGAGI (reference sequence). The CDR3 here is CASTAAGSYEQYF. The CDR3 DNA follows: TGTGCCAGCACTGCTGCGGGCTCCTACGAGCAGTACTTC.

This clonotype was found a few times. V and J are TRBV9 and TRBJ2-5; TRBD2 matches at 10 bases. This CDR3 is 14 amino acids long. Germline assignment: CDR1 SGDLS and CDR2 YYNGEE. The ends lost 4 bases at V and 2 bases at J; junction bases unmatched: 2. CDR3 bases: TGTGCCAGCAGCTTGACTAGCGGGCAAGAGACCCAGTACTTC. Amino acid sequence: CASSLTSGQETQYF.

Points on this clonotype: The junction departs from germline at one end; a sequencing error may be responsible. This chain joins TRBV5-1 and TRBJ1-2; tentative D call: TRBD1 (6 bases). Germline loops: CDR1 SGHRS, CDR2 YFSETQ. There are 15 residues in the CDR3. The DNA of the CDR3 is TGCGCCAGCAGCCCGGGAACAGGGAGTAACGATGGCTACACCTTC. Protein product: CASSPGTGSNDGYTF.

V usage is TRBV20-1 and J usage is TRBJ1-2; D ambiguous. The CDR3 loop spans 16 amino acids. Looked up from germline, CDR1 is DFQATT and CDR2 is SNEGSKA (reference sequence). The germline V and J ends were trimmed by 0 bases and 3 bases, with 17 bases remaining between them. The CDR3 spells CSARDRPWQEDYGYTF. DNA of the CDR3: TGCAGTGCTAGAGATCGCCCATGGCAGGAGGACTATGGCTACACCTTC.

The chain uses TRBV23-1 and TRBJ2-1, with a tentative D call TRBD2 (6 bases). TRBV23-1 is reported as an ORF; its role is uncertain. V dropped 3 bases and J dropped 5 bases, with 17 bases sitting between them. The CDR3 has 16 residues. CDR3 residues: CASSHSRVLADNEQFF. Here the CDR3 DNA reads TGCGCCAGCAGTCACTCCAGAGTATTAGCGGACAATGAGCAGTTCTTC.

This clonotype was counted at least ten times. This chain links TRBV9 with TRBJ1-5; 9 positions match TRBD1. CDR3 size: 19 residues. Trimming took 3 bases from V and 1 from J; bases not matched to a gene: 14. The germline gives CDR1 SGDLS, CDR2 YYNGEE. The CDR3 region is CASSGQGDLRGLSNQPQHF. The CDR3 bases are TGTGCCAGCAGCGGACAGGGGGATCTTAGAGGTTTGAGCAATCAGCCCCAGCATTTT.

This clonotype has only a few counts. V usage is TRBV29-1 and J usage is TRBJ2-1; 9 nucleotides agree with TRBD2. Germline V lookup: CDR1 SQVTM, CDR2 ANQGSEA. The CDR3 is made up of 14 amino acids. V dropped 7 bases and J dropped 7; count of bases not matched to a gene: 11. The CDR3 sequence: CSGFLAGIGNEQFF. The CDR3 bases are TGCAGCGGCTTCCTAGCGGGGATAGGTAATGAGCAGTTCTTC.

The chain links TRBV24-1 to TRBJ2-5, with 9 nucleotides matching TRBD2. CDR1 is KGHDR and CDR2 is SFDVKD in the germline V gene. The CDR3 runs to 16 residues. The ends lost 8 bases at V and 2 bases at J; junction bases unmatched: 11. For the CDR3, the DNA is TGTGCCACCACCGAGGTTCCGGGACTAGCTCAAGAGACCCAGTACTTC. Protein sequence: CATTEVPGLAQETQYF.

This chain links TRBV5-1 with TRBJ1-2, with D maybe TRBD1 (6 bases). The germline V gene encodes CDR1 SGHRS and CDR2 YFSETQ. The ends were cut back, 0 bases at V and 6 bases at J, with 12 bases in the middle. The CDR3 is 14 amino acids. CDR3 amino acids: CASSLDRAVDGYTF. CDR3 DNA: TGCGCCAGCAGCTTGGACAGGGCGGTGGATGGCTACACCTTC.

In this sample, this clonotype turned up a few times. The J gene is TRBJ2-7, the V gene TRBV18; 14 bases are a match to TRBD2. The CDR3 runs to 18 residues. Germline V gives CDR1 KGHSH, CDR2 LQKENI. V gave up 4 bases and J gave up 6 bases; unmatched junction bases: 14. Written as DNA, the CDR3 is TGTGCCAGCTCACTCCTGACTAGCGGGAGGGCCCTTCGCGCCGAGCAGTACTTC. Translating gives CASSLLTSGRALRAEQYF.

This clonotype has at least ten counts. Here the CDR3 DNA reads TGCGCCAGCAGCGTCCCCAGGGATAGCGGGTTTTTCTACGAGCAGTACTTC. The encoded protein is CASSVPRDSGFFYEQYF. The chain links TRBV5-1 to TRBJ2-7, with 7 bases fitting TRBD2. CDR1 and CDR2 from the germline V gene are SGHRS and YFSETQ. The V segment lost 4 bases and the J segment 3 bases; nucleotides outside the gene matches: 16. The CDR3 consists of 17 residues.

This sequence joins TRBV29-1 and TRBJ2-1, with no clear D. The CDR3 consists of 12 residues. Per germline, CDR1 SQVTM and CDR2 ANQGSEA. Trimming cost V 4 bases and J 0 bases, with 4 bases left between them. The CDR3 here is CSVGGSYNEQFF. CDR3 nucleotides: TGCAGCGTTGGGGGCTCCTACAATGAGCAGTTCTTC.

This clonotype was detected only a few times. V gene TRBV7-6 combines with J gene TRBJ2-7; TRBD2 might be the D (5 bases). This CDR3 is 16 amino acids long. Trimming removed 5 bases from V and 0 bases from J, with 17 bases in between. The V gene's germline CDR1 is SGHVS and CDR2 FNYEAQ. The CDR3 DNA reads TGTGCCAGCAGCCTAAGCGGTCCTGGAGCCTCCTACGAGCAGTACTTC. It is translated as CASSLSGPGASYEQYF.

CDR3 sequence reads: CASSQEIRGVNEQFF. Here the CDR3 DNA reads TGTGCCAGCAGCCAAGAGATCAGAGGAGTCAATGAGCAGTTCTTC. The J gene is TRBJ2-1, the V gene TRBV14, with D hard to call. CDR3 length: 15 amino acids. V was trimmed by 0 bases and J by 6 bases, leaving 12 bases between them. From germline, CDR1 is SGHDN and CDR2 FVKESK.

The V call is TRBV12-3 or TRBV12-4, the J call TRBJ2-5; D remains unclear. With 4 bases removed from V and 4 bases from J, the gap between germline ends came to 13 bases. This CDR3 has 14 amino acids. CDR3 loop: CASSSGRRLETQYF. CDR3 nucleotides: TGTGCCAGCAGTTCCGGAAGAAGGCTAGAGACCCAGTACTTC.

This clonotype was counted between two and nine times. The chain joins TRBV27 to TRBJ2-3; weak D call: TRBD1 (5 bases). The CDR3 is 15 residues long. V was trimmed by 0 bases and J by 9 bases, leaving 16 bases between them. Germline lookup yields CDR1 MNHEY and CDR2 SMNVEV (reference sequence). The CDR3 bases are TGTGCCAGCAGTTTATCGGCCGCAGGGTTGGGAACGCAGTATTTT. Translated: CASSLSAAGLGTQYF.

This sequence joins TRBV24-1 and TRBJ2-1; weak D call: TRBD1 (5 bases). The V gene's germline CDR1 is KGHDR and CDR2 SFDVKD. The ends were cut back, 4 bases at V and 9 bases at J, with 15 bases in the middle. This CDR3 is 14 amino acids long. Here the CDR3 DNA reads TGTGCCACCAGTGAAAGCAGGGTGTTGACTGAGCAGTTCTTC. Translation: CATSESRVLTEQFF.

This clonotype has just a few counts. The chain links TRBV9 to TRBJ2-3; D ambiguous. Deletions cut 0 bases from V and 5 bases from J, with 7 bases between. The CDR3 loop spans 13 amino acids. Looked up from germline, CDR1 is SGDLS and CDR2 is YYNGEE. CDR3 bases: TGTGCCAGCAGCGTAGCTCCCGAAGATACGCAGTATTTT. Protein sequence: CASSVAPEDTQYF.

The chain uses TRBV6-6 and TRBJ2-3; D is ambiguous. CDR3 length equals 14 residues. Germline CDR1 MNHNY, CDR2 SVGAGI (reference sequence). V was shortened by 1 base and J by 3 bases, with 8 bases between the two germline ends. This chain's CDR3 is CASSYLGPTDTQYF. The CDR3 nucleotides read TGTGCCAGCAGTTACTTAGGGCCGACAGATACGCAGTATTTT.